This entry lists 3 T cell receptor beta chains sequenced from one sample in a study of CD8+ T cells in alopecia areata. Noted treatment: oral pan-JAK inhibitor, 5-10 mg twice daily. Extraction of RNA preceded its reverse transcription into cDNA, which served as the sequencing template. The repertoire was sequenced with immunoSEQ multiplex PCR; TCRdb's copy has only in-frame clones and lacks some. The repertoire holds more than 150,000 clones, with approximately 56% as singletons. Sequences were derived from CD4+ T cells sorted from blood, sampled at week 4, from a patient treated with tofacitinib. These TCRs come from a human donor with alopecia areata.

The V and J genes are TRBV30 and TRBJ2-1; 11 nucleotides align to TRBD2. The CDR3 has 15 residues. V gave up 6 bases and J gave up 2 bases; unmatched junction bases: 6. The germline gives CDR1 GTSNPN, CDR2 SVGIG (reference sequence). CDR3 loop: CACMTSGDPYNEQFF. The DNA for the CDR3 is TGTGCCTGTATGACTAGCGGGGATCCCTACAATGAGCAGTTCTTC.

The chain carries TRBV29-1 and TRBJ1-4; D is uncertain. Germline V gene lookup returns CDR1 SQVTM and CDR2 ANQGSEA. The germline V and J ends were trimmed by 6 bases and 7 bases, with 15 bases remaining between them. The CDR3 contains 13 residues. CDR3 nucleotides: TGCAGCGTGTTACAGACGACTGGTGAAAAACTGTTTTTT. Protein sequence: CSVLQTTGEKLFF.

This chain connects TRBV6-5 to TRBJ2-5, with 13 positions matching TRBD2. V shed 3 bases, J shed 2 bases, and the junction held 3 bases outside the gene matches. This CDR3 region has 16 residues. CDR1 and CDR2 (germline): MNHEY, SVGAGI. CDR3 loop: CASSYTGLAGQETQYF. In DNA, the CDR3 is TGTGCCAGCAGTTATACGGGACTAGCGGGGCAAGAGACCCAGTACTTC.